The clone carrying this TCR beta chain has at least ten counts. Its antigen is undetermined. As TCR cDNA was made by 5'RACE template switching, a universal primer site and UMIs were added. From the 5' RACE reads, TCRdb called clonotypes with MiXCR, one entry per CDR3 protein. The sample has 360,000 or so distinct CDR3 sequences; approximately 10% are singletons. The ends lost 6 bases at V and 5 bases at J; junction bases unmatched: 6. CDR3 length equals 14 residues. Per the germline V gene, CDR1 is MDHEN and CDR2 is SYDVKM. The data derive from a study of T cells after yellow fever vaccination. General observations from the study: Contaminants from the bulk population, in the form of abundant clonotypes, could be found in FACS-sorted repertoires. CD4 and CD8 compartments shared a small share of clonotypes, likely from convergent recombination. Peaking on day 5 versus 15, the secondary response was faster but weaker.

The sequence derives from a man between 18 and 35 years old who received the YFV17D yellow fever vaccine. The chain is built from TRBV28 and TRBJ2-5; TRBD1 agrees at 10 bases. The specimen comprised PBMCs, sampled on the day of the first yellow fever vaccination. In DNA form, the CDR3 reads TGTGCCAGCAGAGACAGGGGGCGCGGGGAGACCCAGTACTTC. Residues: CASRDRGRGETQYF.